The 23 T cell receptor beta chains listed next were all sequenced from one sample in a study of T cell clonality in common variable immunodeficiency. Their cognate antigens are unknown. Assay used: immunoSEQ multiplex PCR; TCRdb lists only in-frame clones, some missing. The sample holds 25,000 to 30,000 clones, and no clone turns up only once. Whole-study results and caveats: Fewer deletions and N-nucleotide insertions were reportedly seen in common variable immunodeficiency TCR beta sequences.

The sample comprised peripheral blood mononuclear cells. The receptors shown here come from a human donor with common variable immunodeficiency.

This clone has a handful of counts. The read finishes 3 residues shy of the CDR3 end, and the germline J gene is used to complete it. The J gene is TRBJ2-7, the V gene TRBV5-4; 7 nucleotides agree with TRBD1. The V gene's germline CDR1 is SGHNT and CDR2 YYREEE (reference sequence). V lost 0 bases to trimming and J lost 6 bases; unmatched junction nucleotides: 0. The CDR3 length is 12 residues. The CDR3: CASSLDRGEQYF. The part of the CDR3 DNA that was read is TGTGCCAGCAGCTTGGACAGGGGCGAG.

Turning to this clone: The CDR3 end lies 3 residues beyond the end of the read and is filled in from the germline J gene. The chain carries TRBV4-2 and TRBJ2-7, with 9 bases that match TRBD2. The CDR3 covers 16 residues. Germline loops: CDR1 LGHNA, CDR2 YNFKEQ. Germline trimming cut 0 bases from V and 3 bases from J; bases unmatched to any gene: 6. The CDR3 sequence: CASSQDMASGVYEQYF. The CDR3 DNA, read in part, is TGTGCCAGCAGCCAAGATATGGCTAGCGGGGTCTACGAG.

Concerning this clone itself: The read ends 3 residues early relative to the CDR3; the germline J gene fills the gap. The rearrangement joins TRBV7-2 to TRBJ2-5; a weak D match, TRBD1 (6 bases). Germline values: CDR1 SGHTA, CDR2 FQGNSA. Between the trimmed V and J ends, which lost 2 bases and 2 bases, there was a span of 12 bases. The CDR3 is made up of 15 amino acids. CDR3: CASSLSLRGQETQYF. Partial CDR3 DNA: TGTGCCAGCAGCTTATCCCTCAGGGGACAAGAGACC.

There are many counts of this clone. Read data end 3 residues before the CDR3 end; the end is taken from the germline J gene. V is TRBV10-3 and J is TRBJ2-5; TRBD1 matches 7 bases. This CDR3 is 15 amino acids long. With 3 bases clipped from V and 5 bases from J, the junction kept 9 bases outside the gene matches. Germline CDR1 and CDR2: ENHRY and SYGVKD. The CDR3 bases that were read are TGTGCCATCAGTGATTACGGACAGGCCCTCGAGACC. Amino acids: CAISDYGQALET. The full CDR3 reads CAISDYGQALETQYF.

This clone was observed a few times. The read falls 3 residues short of the CDR3 end, and the missing part is taken from the germline J gene. V is TRBV2 and J is TRBJ2-6; a weak D match, TRBD1 (5 bases). The CDR3 has 14 residues. With 8 bases removed from V and 1 base from J, the gap between germline ends came to 9 bases. CDR1 and CDR2 (germline): SNHLY, FYNNEI. CDR3 bases read: TGTGCCAGCGTTGCAGGGTCTGGGGCCAACGTC. The encoded protein is CASVAGSGANV. The entire CDR3 reads CASVAGSGANVLTF.

On this clone itself: The read is 3 residues too short to cover the CDR3 end, so that end is filled in from the germline J gene. This rearrangement joins TRBV18 to TRBJ1-4; 12 nucleotides align to TRBD1. This CDR3 region has 15 residues. Germline V gene data show CDR1 as KGHSH and CDR2 as LQKENI. With 8 bases clipped from V and 4 bases from J, the junction kept 5 bases outside the gene matches. CDR3: CASAGQGAINEKLFF. CDR3 bases read: TGTGCCAGCGCGGGACAGGGGGCTATTAATGAAAAA.

Only a few counts were recorded for this clone. The CDR3 loop is CASSIRLLAGGPYQETQYF. Partial CDR3 DNA: TGTGCCAGTAGTATACGGTTGCTAGCGGGGGGCCCGTACCAAGAGACC. The J gene is TRBJ2-5, the V gene TRBV19, with 11 bases that match TRBD2. The read terminates 3 residues ahead of where the CDR3 ends, so the germline J gene completes it. The junction had 11 bases not matched to a gene; V was cut back by 2 bases and J by 0 bases. This CDR3 has 19 amino acids. The germline gives CDR1 LNHDA, CDR2 SQIVND (reference sequence).

This clone has a count of ten or more. The CDR3 is cut off 3 residues early in the read; its end comes from the germline J gene. The chain carries TRBV5-6 and TRBJ2-3; 7 bases are shared with TRBD1. The CDR3 extends over 15 amino acids. Germline CDR1 is SGHDT and CDR2 is YYEEEE. J gave up 2 bases and V 2 bases, and 5 bases lay outside the gene matches. CDR3 loop: CASSLRDSPTDTQYF. CDR3 DNA (partial): TGTGCCAGCAGCTTACGGGACAGCCCCACAGATACG.

On this clone: The CDR3 end lies 3 residues beyond the end of the read and is filled in from the germline J gene. The rearrangement links TRBV7-9 to TRBJ1-6, with D uncertain. Per germline, CDR1 SEHNR and CDR2 FQNEAQ (reference sequence). The V end lost 2 bases, the J end lost 8 bases, and 4 bases lay between the germline ends. The CDR3 loop spans 12 amino acids. The DNA read from the CDR3 is TGTGCCAGCAGCTTACTCGATTCACCC. It translates to CASSLLDSP. The whole CDR3 sequence is CASSLLDSPLHF.

This clone was counted ten times or more. The CDR3 end lies 3 residues beyond the end of the read and is filled in from the germline J gene. The rearrangement joins TRBV7-4 to TRBJ2-7, with 7 positions matching TRBD2. CDR1 SGHVT and CDR2 SQSDAQ come from the germline V gene. J lost 0 bases, V lost 2 bases, and 13 bases had no gene match. This CDR3 spans 18 amino acids. The part of the CDR3 DNA that was read is TGTGCCAGCAGCTTAAAGTGGGGGGGAGCGCGTAGCTCCTACGAG. This gives the protein CASSLKWGGARSSYE. The whole CDR3 sequence reads CASSLKWGGARSSYEQYF.

The table lists this clone with a few counts. One end of the junction does not line up with germline, which may come from a read error. The missing CDR3 end, 3 residues past where the read stops, is filled in from the germline J gene. V gene TRBV7-7 combines with J gene TRBJ1-5; 10 bases line up with TRBD1. This CDR3 comprises 13 residues. CDR1 is SSHAT, CDR2 FNYEAQ, per germline (reference sequence). The CDR3 is CASSLGTGAPQHF. The sequenced CDR3 bases are TGTGCTAGCAGCTTGGGGACAGGGGCGCCC.

In this sample, this clone turned up many times. One end of the junction does not line up with germline, which may come from a read error. Read data end 3 residues before the CDR3 end; the end is taken from the germline J gene. The genes are TRBV4-2 and TRBJ1-2; 7 bases are a match to TRBD1. Germline V gives CDR1 LGHNA, CDR2 YNFKEQ. The CDR3 has 16 amino acids. The CDR3: CASSQDTGVSGYGYTF. CDR3 bases read: TGCGCCAGCAGCCAAGACACAGGGGTGAGCGGCTATGGC.

This clone has ten or more counts. Read data end 3 residues before the CDR3 end; the end is taken from the germline J gene. The chain uses TRBV7-2 and TRBJ2-7; the D gene is possibly TRBD2 (6 bases). Trimming took off 8 bases at V and 3 bases at J, with 17 bases between the two ends. The CDR3 extends over 14 amino acids. CDR1 and CDR2 (germline): SGHTA, FQGNSA. The sequenced CDR3 bases are TGTGCCAGCCTTCGGGACTTTAACAGCTACGAG. Translated, it gives CASLRDFNSYE. The full CDR3 reads CASLRDFNSYEQYF.

This clone is termed large. Read coverage stops 3 residues before the CDR3 terminus; the germline J gene supplies the remainder. The chain links TRBV30 to TRBJ1-1; D remains unclear. Germline assignment: CDR1 GTSNPN and CDR2 SVGIG (reference sequence). This CDR3 is built from 13 residues. With 0 bases removed from V and 3 bases from J, the gap between germline ends came to 8 bases. The DNA read from the CDR3 is TGTGCCTGGAGTGTTACAGCCTACACTGAA. Its translation: CAWSVTAYTE. The whole CDR3 protein reads CAWSVTAYTEAFF. The full variable domain, with the rest looked up from reference TRBV30 and TRBJ1-1, is SQTIHQWPATLVQPVGSPLSLECTVEGTSNPNLYWYRQAAGRGLQLLFYSVGIGQISSEVPQNLSASRPQDRQFILSSKKLLLSDSGFYLCAWSVTAYTEAFFGQGTRLTVV.

This clone was counted a few times. CDR3 sequence: CASRLLGQGEYEQYF. The covered CDR3 bases are TGTGCCAGCAGACTACTGGGACAGGGGGAGTACGAG. The chain combines TRBV6-2 or TRBV6-3 with TRBJ2-7; 11 bases match TRBD1. Read sequence stops 3 residues before the CDR3 end, and the germline J gene provides the missing end. The CDR3 is 15 residues long. Looked up from germline, CDR1 is MNHEY and CDR2 is SVGEGT. Trimming removed 6 bases from V and 4 bases from J; junction bases left unmatched: 8.

On this clone: Sequencing ends 3 residues short of the CDR3 end; the germline J gene provides the rest. The rearrangement uses TRBV7-9 and TRBJ2-3, with D unclear. CDR1 is SEHNR, CDR2 FQNEAQ, per germline (reference sequence). Trimming removed 3 bases from V and 4 bases from J, with 14 bases in between. CDR3 size: 15 residues. CDR3 amino acids: CASSFFDPSADTQYF. CDR3 DNA (partial): TGTGCCAGCAGCTTCTTCGACCCAAGCGCAGATACG.

Concerning this clone itself: The sequenced fragment ends 3 residues before the CDR3 boundary, so the rest is inferred from the germline J gene. This rearrangement joins TRBV10-2 to TRBJ2-7; 9 positions agree with TRBD1. The CDR3 totals 14 residues. V dropped 4 bases and J dropped 6; count of bases not matched to a gene: 7. Germline loops: CDR1 WSHSY, CDR2 SAAADI. The CDR3 reads CASSGDRVVFEQYF. CDR3 bases read: TGCGCCAGCAGTGGGGACAGGGTTGTGTTCGAG.

This clone has ten or more counts. The read stops 3 residues short of the end of the CDR3; the missing end is completed from the germline J gene. The rearrangement links TRBV7-6 to TRBJ2-5; 8 nucleotides agree with TRBD2. Trimming took 6 bases from V and 4 from J; bases not matched to a gene: 13. The CDR3 is 16 amino acids. CDR1 and CDR2 from the germline V gene are SGHVS and FNYEAQ. The part of the CDR3 DNA that was read is TGTGCCAGCAGACTTCTACCGGGGGGGCGGGGAGAGACC. The encoded protein is CASRLLPGGRGET. The entire CDR3 is CASRLLPGGRGETQYF. The full variable domain, with the rest looked up from reference TRBV7-6 and TRBJ2-5, is GAGVSQSPRYKVTKRGQDVALRCDPISGHVSLYWYRQALGQGPEFLTYFNYEAQQDKSGLPNDRFSAERPEGSISTLTIQRTEQRDSAMYRCASRLLPGGRGETQYFGPGTRLLVL.

Comments on this clone: Read data end 3 residues before the CDR3 end; the end is taken from the germline J gene. The V gene is TRBV11-2, the J gene TRBJ2-1; TRBD2 matches 14 bases. Per germline, CDR1 SGHAT and CDR2 FQNNGV. The CDR3 is 15 residues long. The V segment lost 5 bases and the J segment 7 bases; nucleotides outside the gene matches: 4. The covered CDR3 bases are TGTGCCAGCAGCACCCGACTAGCGGGGGGGAATGAG. Translation gives CASSTRLAGGNE. The entire CDR3 reads CASSTRLAGGNEQFF.

This clone has a handful of counts. The CDR3 end falls 3 residues outside the read, so it is completed with the germline J gene. The rearrangement links TRBV7-2 to TRBJ2-5; D not certain. Trimming shortened V by 4 bases and J by 4 bases, and 13 bases separated the two germline ends. This CDR3 contains 14 residues. Germline values: CDR1 SGHTA, CDR2 FQGNSA. CDR3 bases read: TGTGCCAGCAGCTCCCCGGCTAGTGCAGAGACC. It encodes CASSSPASAET. The entire CDR3 sequence reads CASSSPASAETQYF.

This clone was counted a few times. The read ends 3 residues before the CDR3 terminus; that terminus is restored from the germline J gene. The chain uses TRBV7-6 and TRBJ1-1, with a weak D call TRBD1 (5 bases). The CDR3 totals 13 residues. Germline V gene sequence: CDR1 SGHVS, CDR2 FNYEAQ. The ends were cut back, 6 bases at V and 5 bases at J, with 13 bases in the middle. CDR3 loop: CASRRGGATEAFF. CDR3 DNA (partial): TGTGCCAGCAGGCGGGGGGGTGCGACTGAA.

Note on this clone: The read stops 3 residues short of the end of the CDR3; the missing end is completed from the germline J gene. The chain joins TRBV7-6 to TRBJ2-7; 8 bases align to TRBD1. This CDR3 is 17 amino acids long. Germline CDR1 and CDR2: SGHVS and FNYEAQ. V trimming: 3 bases; J trimming: 1 base; junction bases outside the gene matches: 11. Here the CDR3 reads CASSFALSGTGSYEQYF. The sequenced CDR3 bases are TGTGCCAGCAGCTTTGCCCTCTCCGGGACAGGATCCTACGAG. Full variable domain (missing parts from reference TRBV7-6 and TRBJ2-7): GAGVSQSPRYKVTKRGQDVALRCDPISGHVSLYWYRQALGQGPEFLTYFNYEAQQDKSGLPNDRFSAERPEGSISTLTIQRTEQRDSAMYRCASSFALSGTGSYEQYFGPGTRLTVT.

The table lists this clone with a few counts. With the read ending 3 residues before the CDR3 end, the germline J gene is used to fill in that end. The V gene is TRBV2, the J gene TRBJ2-3; 8 nucleotides agree with TRBD2. The CDR3 is 16 residues long. V dropped 3 bases and J dropped 2; count of bases not matched to a gene: 7. Germline lookup yields CDR1 SNHLY and CDR2 FYNNEI. The CDR3 bases that were read are TGTGCCAGCAGTGAGCCGTCTAGCGGGTACACAGATACG. This sequence encodes CASSEPSSGYTDT. The full CDR3 reads CASSEPSSGYTDTQYF.